This T cell receptor (beta chain) comes out of a study of cytomegalovirus exposure and HLA in healthy donors. This clone has just a few counts. 13 Jbeta primers and 60 Vbeta primers were used for the PCR. Repertoires were generated with immunoSEQ multiplex PCR, while TCRdb's copy carries only in-frame clones and drops some. The data show 130,000 or so clones, over 8% seen once. The sequencing input was PBMCs. The clonotype was recovered from a man in his forties in good health and CMV-seronegative.

CDR3: CASSEMQARVEKLFF. The CDR3 DNA follows: TGTGCCAGCAGTGAAATGCAGGCCCGCGTTGAAAAACTGTTTTTT. The chain couples TRBV6-1 to TRBJ1-4; D is ambiguous. Trimming took 2 bases from V and 7 from J, leaving 14 bases between them. Looked up from germline, CDR1 is MNHNS and CDR2 is SASEGT. This CDR3 contains 15 residues.